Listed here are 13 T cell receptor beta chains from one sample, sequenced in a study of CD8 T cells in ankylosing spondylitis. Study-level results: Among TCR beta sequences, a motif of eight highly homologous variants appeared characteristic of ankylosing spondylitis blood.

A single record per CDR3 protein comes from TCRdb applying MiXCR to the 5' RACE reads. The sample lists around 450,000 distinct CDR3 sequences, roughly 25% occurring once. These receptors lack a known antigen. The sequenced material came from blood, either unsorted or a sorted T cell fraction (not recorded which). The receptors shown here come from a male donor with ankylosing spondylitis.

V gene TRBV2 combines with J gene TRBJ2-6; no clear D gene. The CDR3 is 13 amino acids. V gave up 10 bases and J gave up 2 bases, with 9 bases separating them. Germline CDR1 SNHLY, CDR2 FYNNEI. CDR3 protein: CAIAFPGANVLTF. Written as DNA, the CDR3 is TGTGCCATAGCTTTCCCTGGGGCCAACGTCCTGACTTTC.

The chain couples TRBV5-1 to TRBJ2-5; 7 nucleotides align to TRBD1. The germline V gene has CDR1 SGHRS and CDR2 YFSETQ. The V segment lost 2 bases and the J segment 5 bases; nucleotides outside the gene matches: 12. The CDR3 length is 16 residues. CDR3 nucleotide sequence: TGCGCCAGCAGCTTAGGTTCGACAGGGATGTTGGAGACCCAGTACTTC. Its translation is CASSLGSTGMLETQYF.

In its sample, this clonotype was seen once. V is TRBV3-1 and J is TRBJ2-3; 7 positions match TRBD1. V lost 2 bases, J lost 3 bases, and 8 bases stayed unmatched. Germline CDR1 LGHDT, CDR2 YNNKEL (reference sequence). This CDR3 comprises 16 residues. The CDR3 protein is CASSQIDRVVTDTQYF. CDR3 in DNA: TGTGCCAGCAGCCAAATTGACAGGGTGGTGACAGATACGCAGTATTTT.

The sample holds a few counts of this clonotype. The CDR3 reads CASSLPPHDNEQFF. The CDR3 nucleotides read TGTGCCAGCAGCTTACCCCCTCACGACAATGAGCAGTTCTTC. This sequence joins TRBV11-3 and TRBJ2-1, with D hard to call. The ends were cut back, 2 bases at V and 5 bases at J, with 10 bases in the middle. The CDR3 runs to 14 residues. Germline CDR1 is SGHNT and CDR2 is YENEEA.

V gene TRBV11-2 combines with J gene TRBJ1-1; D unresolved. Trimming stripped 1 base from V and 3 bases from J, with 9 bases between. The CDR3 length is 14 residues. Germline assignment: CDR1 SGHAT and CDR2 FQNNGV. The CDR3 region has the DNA TGTGCCAGCAGCTTAGGCTGGTCGGACACTGAAGCTTTCTTT. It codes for CASSLGWSDTEAFF.

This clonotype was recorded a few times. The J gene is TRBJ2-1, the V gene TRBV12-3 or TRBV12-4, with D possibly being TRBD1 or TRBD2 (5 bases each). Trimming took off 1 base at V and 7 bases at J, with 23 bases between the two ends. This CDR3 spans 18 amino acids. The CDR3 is CASSLGTLGAGVRNEQFF. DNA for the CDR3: TGTGCCAGCAGTTTAGGGACCTTAGGGGCGGGTGTGAGGAATGAGCAGTTCTTC.

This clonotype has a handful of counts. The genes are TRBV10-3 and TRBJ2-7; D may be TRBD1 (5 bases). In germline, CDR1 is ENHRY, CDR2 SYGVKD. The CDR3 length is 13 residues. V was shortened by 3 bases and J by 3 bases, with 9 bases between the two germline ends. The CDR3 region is CAISDTGVYEQYF. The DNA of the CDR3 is TGTGCCATCAGTGACACAGGAGTCTACGAGCAGTACTTC.

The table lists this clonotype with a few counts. CDR3 in amino acids: CASSFFGTSAYNEQFF. CDR3 coding DNA: TGTGCCAGCAGTTTCTTCGGGACTAGCGCGTACAATGAGCAGTTCTTC. V gene TRBV7-8 combines with J gene TRBJ2-1; 10 nucleotides align to TRBD2. J gave up 4 bases and V 6 bases, and 9 bases lay outside the gene matches. Per germline, CDR1 SGHVS and CDR2 FQNEAQ. This CDR3 region has 16 residues. Combining the CDR3 with reference TRBV7-8 and TRBJ2-1 gives the whole variable domain GAGVSQSPRYKVAKRGQDVALRCDPISGHVSLFWYQQALGQGPEFLTYFQNEAQLDKSGLPSDRFFAERPEGSVSTLKIQRTQQEDSAVYLCASSFFGTSAYNEQFFGPGTRLTVL.

CDR3 sequence: CASSPDTSGTEAFF. The CDR3 DNA follows: TGTGCCAGCTCACCCGACACGAGCGGCACTGAAGCTTTCTTT. The chain is built from TRBV18 and TRBJ1-1, with D unresolved. The CDR3 spans 14 residues. Trimming took off 3 bases at V and 4 bases at J, with 12 bases between the two ends. Germline-derived CDR1 and CDR2 are KGHSH and LQKENI.

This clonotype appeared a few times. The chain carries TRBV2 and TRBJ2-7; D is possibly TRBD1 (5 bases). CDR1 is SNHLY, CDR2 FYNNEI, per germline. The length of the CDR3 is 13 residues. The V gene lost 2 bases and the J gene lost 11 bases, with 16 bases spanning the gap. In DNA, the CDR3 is TGTGCCAGCAGTGAAAGGCCGCAAACCAGGGAGTACTTC. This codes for CASSERPQTREYF. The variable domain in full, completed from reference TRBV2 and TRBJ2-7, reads EPEVTQTPSHQVTQMGQEVILRCVPISNHLYFYWYRQILGQKVEFLVSFYNNEISEKSEIFDDQFSVERPDGSNFTLKIRSTKLEDSAMYFCASSERPQTREYFGPGTRLTVT.

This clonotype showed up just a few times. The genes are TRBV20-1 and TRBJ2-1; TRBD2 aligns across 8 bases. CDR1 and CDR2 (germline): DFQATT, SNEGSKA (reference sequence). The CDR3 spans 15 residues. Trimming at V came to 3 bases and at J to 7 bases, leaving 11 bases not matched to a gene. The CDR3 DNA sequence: TGCAGTGCTAGTAATCCCGGGAGGGCCTTAAATGAGCAGTTCTTC. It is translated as CSASNPGRALNEQFF.

CDR3: CASSRQDLATDTQYF. The CDR3 DNA is TGTGCCAGCAGCCGACAGGACCTAGCGACAGATACGCAGTATTTT. The chain combines TRBV7-9 with TRBJ2-3; possibly TRBD1 or TRBD2 for D (6 bases each). CDR3 length equals 15 residues. V lost 5 bases, J lost 3 bases, and 15 bases lay in between. CDR1 and CDR2 (germline): SEHNR, FQNEAQ (reference sequence).

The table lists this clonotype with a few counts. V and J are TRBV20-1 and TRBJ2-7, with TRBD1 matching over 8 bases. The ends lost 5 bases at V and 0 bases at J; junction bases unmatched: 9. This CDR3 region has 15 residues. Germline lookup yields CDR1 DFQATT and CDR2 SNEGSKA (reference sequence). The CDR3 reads CSAEHRQGSSYEQYF. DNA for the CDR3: TGCAGTGCTGAACACCGACAGGGGAGCTCCTACGAGCAGTACTTC.